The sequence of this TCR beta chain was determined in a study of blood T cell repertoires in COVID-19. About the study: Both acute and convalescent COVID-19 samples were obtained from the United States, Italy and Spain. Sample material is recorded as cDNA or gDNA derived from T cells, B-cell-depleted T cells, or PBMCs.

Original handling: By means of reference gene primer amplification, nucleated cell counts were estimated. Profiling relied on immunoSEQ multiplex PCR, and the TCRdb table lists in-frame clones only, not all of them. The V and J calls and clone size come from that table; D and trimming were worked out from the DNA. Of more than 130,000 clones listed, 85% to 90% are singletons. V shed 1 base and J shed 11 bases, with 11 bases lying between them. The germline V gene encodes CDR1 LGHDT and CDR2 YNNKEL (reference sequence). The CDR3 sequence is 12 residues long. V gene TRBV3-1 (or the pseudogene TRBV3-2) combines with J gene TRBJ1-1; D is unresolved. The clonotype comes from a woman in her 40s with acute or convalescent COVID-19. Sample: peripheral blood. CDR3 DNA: TGTGCCAGCAGCCAAGTAGCTGGTGATGCTTTCTTT. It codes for CASSQVAGDAFF.